Described below is a single T cell receptor beta chain sequence and its context. Its antigen remains unknown. This sample was taken from a study of T cell repertoires in cytomegalovirus infection. MiXCR, applied by TCRdb to the reads, yields one record per CDR3 protein. The data show some 100,000 distinct CDR3 sequences, with around 28% seen just once and roughly 81% held by the top ten. The sample in question was CD8+ T cells from cultured PBMCs, obtained from culture after CMV antigen stimulation. This receptor was obtained from a human donor in good health (CMV status not recorded). Some clones in this sample may be carry-over from other donors' samples.

CDR3 DNA sequence: TGCGCCAGCAGCTTGGGGGACCTCACCGGGGAGCTGTTTTTT. This translates into CASSLGDLTGELFF. V and J are TRBV5-1 and TRBJ2-2, with D perhaps being TRBD1 or TRBD2 (5 bases each). The V end was cut by 0 bases, the J end by 4 bases, with 7 bases between. Germline CDR1 is SGHRS and CDR2 is YFSETQ. The CDR3 is 14 residues long.